The source of this TCR beta chain is a study of control samples from healthy donors and cancer patients. Libraries were prepared by immunoSEQ multiplex PCR; TCRdb keeps only in-frame clonotypes and omits some of them. The sample has approximately 110,000 clones, roughly 91% seen once. Trimming removed 0 bases from V and 7 bases from J, with 19 bases in between. Germline V gives CDR1 SGHKS, CDR2 YYEKEE (reference sequence). CDR3 length: 16 residues. This TCR came from a woman aged 45-59 years in good health. The gene calls are TRBV5-5 and TRBJ1-2, with D uncertain. The sample comprised blood. In DNA form, the CDR3 reads TGTGCCAGCAGCTTGGCCGGAGCCACGGCGTGGTTTGGCTACACCTTC. It encodes CASSLAGATAWFGYTF.